A single sample gave rise to the 17 T cell receptor beta chains below, sequenced in a study of a mutant IDH1 vaccine in newly diagnosed glioma. Clones were read by immunoSEQ multiplex PCR, and TCRdb kept only the in-frame ones, dropping some. The sample lists around 88,000 clones; about 82% were seen once. Indicated time point: baseline, week 1 (first vaccination visit). Indicated treatment: pre-vaccination baseline after standard-of-care therapy. Sequences were derived from PBMCs, sampled from a glioma patient treated with radiotherapy, temozolomide or both. The receptors were sampled from a man aged 35 to 55 with glioma.

The chain recombines TRBV15 with TRBJ1-2, with D possibly being TRBD1 (6 bases). CDR1 LNHNV and CDR2 YYDKDF come from the germline V gene (reference sequence). There are 12 residues in the CDR3. The germline V and J ends were trimmed by 5 bases and 6 bases, with 10 bases remaining between them. The CDR3 here is CATSLHRDGYTF. CDR3 coding DNA: TGTGCCACCAGCCTTCACAGGGATGGCTACACCTTC.

This rearrangement joins TRBV6-5 to TRBJ1-2; no clear D gene. Per the germline V gene, CDR1 is MNHEY and CDR2 is SVGAGI. The CDR3 has 12 residues. Trimming shortened V by 8 bases and J by 8 bases, and 15 bases separated the two germline ends. The CDR3 loop reads CASRQVLGGYTF. In nucleotides, the CDR3 is TGTGCCAGCCGCCAAGTGCTCGGGGGCTACACCTTC.

This clone is a singleton in its sample. J is TRBJ2-1 and V is TRBV7-2; 8 bases line up with TRBD2. V lost 5 bases, J lost 6 bases, and 9 bases stayed unmatched. The germline CDR1 and CDR2 sequences are SGHTA and FQGNSA. The CDR3 has 15 residues. CDR3 sequence (DNA): TGTGCCAGCAGCCGAAAAGCGGGAGCCACCAATGAGCAGTTCTTC. This gives the protein CASSRKAGATNEQFF.

The V call is TRBV6-1, the J call TRBJ1-2; D perhaps matches TRBD1 (6 bases). The length of the CDR3 is 14 residues. Per germline, CDR1 MNHNS and CDR2 SASEGT. V was pared by 4 bases and J by 4 bases, with 13 bases between. CDR3 in DNA: TGTGCCAGCAGTGCAAAGGGGGGTGGCTATGGCTACACCTTC. It translates to CASSAKGGGYGYTF.

This chain connects TRBV4-3 to TRBJ2-6; D is unresolved. In germline, CDR1 is LGHNA, CDR2 YSLEER. This CDR3 has 17 amino acids. Trimming took off 0 bases at V and 2 bases at J, with 11 bases between the two ends. The CDR3 spells CASSQESPQAGANVLTF. For the CDR3, the DNA is TGCGCCAGCAGCCAAGAGTCTCCCCAGGCTGGGGCCAACGTCCTGACTTTC.

This clone was seen more than once but under ten times. V gene TRBV7-9 combines with J gene TRBJ1-4, with D unresolved. Germline CDR1 SEHNR, CDR2 FQNEAQ (reference sequence). The V and J ends lost 2 bases and 7 bases respectively, with 2 bases between them. The CDR3 is 11 residues long. The CDR3 DNA reads TGTGCCAGCAGCTTATCTGAAAAACTGTTTTTT. Translating gives CASSLSEKLFF.

This chain uses TRBV19 with TRBJ2-1, with 12 bases fitting TRBD2. V was clipped by 5 bases and J by 5 bases; unmatched bases: 13. The germline V gene encodes CDR1 LNHDA and CDR2 SQIVND (reference sequence). CDR3 length equals 18 residues. The CDR3 DNA sequence: TGTGCCAGTAGTTTCGGACTAGCGGGGACACCTGGGGACAATGAGCAGTTCTTC. This sequence encodes CASSFGLAGTPGDNEQFF. Looking up the rest from reference TRBV19 and TRBJ2-1 gives the full variable domain: DGGITQSPKYLFRKEGQNVTLSCEQNLNHDAMYWYRQDPGQGLRLIYYSQIVNDFQKGDIAEGYSVSREKKESFPLTVTSAQKNPTAFYLCASSFGLAGTPGDNEQFFGPGTRLTVL.

This clone appeared a single time. The chain couples TRBV28 to TRBJ1-2, with D maybe TRBD1 (6 bases). The germline gives CDR1 MDHEN, CDR2 SYDVKM. Trimming took off 6 bases at V and 0 bases at J, with 17 bases between the two ends. This CDR3 spans 16 amino acids. CDR3 residues: CASSRIQGKANYGYTF. The CDR3 region has the DNA TGTGCCAGCAGCCGAATACAGGGAAAAGCTAACTATGGCTACACCTTC.

V is TRBV11-1 and J is TRBJ2-7; no definite D call. V lost 2 bases and J lost 4, with 18 bases in between. CDR1 and CDR2 from the germline V gene are SGHAT and FQDESV (reference sequence). There are 16 residues in the CDR3. The CDR3 loop is CASSLNPGGASYEQYF. The CDR3 nucleotides are TGTGCCAGCAGCTTAAATCCTGGCGGAGCCTCTTACGAGCAGTACTTC.

Comments on this clone: One junction end disagrees with the germline gene, perhaps due to a read error. This rearrangement joins TRBV7-7 to TRBJ2-2; no clear D gene. Germline V CDR1 and CDR2: SSHAT, FNYEAQ (reference sequence). The length of the CDR3 is 13 residues. In DNA, the CDR3 is TGTGCTAGCAGCTTAGAGGACGGGTTAGAGCTGTTTTTT. It specifies CASSLEDGLELFF.

This chain links TRBV5-1 with TRBJ2-3; D remains ambiguous. CDR1 is SGHRS, CDR2 YFSETQ, per germline. CDR3 length equals 14 residues. The ends were cut back, 1 base at V and 4 bases at J, with 10 bases in the middle. For the CDR3, the DNA is TGCGCCAGCAGCTTGTCCGGGTTAGCAGATACGCAGTATTTT. Translated: CASSLSGLADTQYF. The full variable domain, rest sourced from reference TRBV5-1 and TRBJ2-3, is KAGVTQTPRYLIKTRGQQVTLSCSPISGHRSVSWYQQTPGQGLQFLFEYFSETQRNKGNFPGRFSGRQFSNSRSEMNVSTLELGDSALYLCASSLSGLADTQYFGPGTRLTVL.

The V and J genes are TRBV7-2 and TRBJ1-5, with 10 nucleotides matching TRBD1. Trimming took 3 bases from V and 6 from J; bases not matched to a gene: 8. CDR1 and CDR2 from the germline V gene are SGHTA and FQGNSA. The CDR3 is 16 residues long. The CDR3 DNA follows: TGTGCCAGCAGCTTGGGAGACAGGGGGCCGGGTCAGCCCCAGCATTTT. It is translated as CASSLGDRGPGQPQHF.

V gene TRBV27 combines with J gene TRBJ2-1; possible D gene TRBD1, 6 bases. The CDR3 runs to 12 residues. The ends were cut back, 5 bases at V and 10 bases at J, with 12 bases in the middle. CDR1 is MNHEY and CDR2 is SMNVEV in the germline V gene (reference sequence). The CDR3 nucleotides are TGTGCCAGCAGTCTATACAGGGACGAGCAGTTCTTC. Its protein is CASSLYRDEQFF.

J is TRBJ2-1 and V is TRBV19; no reliable D call. V lost 4 bases and J 2 bases, leaving 12 bases between the germline ends. Germline V lookup: CDR1 LNHDA, CDR2 SQIVND (reference sequence). CDR3 length equals 15 residues. CDR3 sequence reads: CASSTRIGPYNEQFF. The CDR3 coding sequence is TGTGCCAGTAGTACCAGGATAGGCCCCTACAATGAGCAGTTCTTC.

V and J are TRBV7-9 and TRBJ2-1; D ambiguous. The V and J ends lost 2 bases and 0 bases respectively, with 8 bases between them. The CDR3 spans 15 residues. The germline V gene has CDR1 SEHNR and CDR2 FQNEAQ (reference sequence). The CDR3 loop reads CASSLTADSYNEQFF. In nucleotides, the CDR3 is TGTGCCAGCAGCTTAACCGCGGACTCCTACAATGAGCAGTTCTTC.

The CDR3 region has the DNA TGCGCCAGCAGCGACAGGGGGGCCGTCCAAGAGACCCAGTACTTC. Amino acids: CASSDRGAVQETQYF. This sequence joins TRBV5-1 and TRBJ2-5; 9 bases align to TRBD1. V trimming: 4 bases; J trimming: 1 base; junction bases outside the gene matches: 5. Germline CDR1 is SGHRS and CDR2 is YFSETQ. This CDR3 has 15 residues.

This clone appeared a single time. The chain employs TRBV5-1 and TRBJ2-6; TRBD2 is a possible D gene (6 bases). This CDR3 spans 16 amino acids. CDR1 is SGHRS, CDR2 YFSETQ, per germline. V was pared by 0 bases and J by 2 bases, with 9 bases between. Here the CDR3 DNA reads TGCGCCAGCAGCTTGGATACGGGGGCTGGGGCCAACGTCCTGACTTTC. The encoded protein is CASSLDTGAGANVLTF.